What follows describes a single T cell receptor beta chain. What it binds is unknown. Trimming removed 5 bases from V and 2 bases from J, with 13 bases in between. Germline V gives CDR1 SGHTA, CDR2 FQGNSA. This CDR3 spans 15 amino acids. Deep-level assay runs were performed. Assay used: immunoSEQ multiplex PCR; TCRdb lists only in-frame clones, some missing. The sample contains over 1.5 million clones, about 98% of which appear only once. These data come from a study of shared clonotypes between healthy human individuals. Study-level results: Generation probability values for non-shared clonotypes were lower than those for clonotypes shared by all four donors. Sequencing depth was expected to affect clonotype sharing among donors.

The TCR originated in a young man in good health. The chain couples TRBV7-2 to TRBJ1-5, with a weak D call TRBD1 (5 bases). The specimen sequenced was naive CD4+ T cells sorted from blood. Documented subset: CD45RA+ positively selected. The CDR3 region has the DNA TGTGCCAGCAGCCCTGGGGGGTCTGGCAATCAGCCCCAGCATTTT. This codes for CASSPGGSGNQPQHF. Full variable domain (outside the CDR3, taken from reference TRBV7-2 and TRBJ1-5): GAGVSQSPSNKVTEKGKDVELRCDPISGHTALYWYRQSLGQGLEFLIYFQGNSAPDKSGLPSDRFSAERTGGSVSTLTIQRTQQEDSAVYLCASSPGGSGNQPQHFGDGTRLSIL.